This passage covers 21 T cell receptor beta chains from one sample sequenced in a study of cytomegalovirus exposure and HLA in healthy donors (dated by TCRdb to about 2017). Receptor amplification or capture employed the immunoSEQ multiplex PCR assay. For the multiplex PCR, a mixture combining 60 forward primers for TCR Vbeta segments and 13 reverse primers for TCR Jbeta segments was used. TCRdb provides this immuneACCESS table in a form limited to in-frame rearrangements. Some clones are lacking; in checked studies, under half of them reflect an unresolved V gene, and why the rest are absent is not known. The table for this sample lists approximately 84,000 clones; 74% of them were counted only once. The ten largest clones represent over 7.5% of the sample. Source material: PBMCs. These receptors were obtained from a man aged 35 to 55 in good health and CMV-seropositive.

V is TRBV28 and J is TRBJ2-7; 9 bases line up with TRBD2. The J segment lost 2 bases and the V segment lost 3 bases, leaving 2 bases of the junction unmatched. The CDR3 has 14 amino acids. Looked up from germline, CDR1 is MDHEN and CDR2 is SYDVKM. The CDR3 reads CASSFGGRAYEQYF. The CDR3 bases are TGTGCCAGCAGTTTCGGCGGGAGGGCCTACGAGCAGTACTTC.

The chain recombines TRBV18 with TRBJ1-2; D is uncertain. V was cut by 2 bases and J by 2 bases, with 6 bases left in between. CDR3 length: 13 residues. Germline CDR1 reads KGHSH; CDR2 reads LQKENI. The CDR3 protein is CASSPGVNYGYTF. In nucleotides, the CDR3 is TGTGCCAGCTCACCAGGAGTGAACTATGGCTACACCTTC.

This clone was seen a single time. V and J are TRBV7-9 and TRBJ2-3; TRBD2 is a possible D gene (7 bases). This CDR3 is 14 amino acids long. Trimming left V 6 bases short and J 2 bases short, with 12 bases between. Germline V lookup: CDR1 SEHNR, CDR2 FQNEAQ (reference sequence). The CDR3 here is CASSSRGATDTQYF. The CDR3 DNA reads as TGTGCCAGCAGTTCCCGGGGGGCCACAGATACGCAGTATTTT.

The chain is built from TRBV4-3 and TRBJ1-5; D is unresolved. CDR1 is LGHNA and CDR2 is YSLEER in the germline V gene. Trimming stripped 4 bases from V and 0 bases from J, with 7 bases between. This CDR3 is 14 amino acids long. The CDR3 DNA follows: TGCGCCAGCAGCCGGAGTAATAGCAATCAGCCCCAGCATTTT. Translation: CASSRSNSNQPQHF.

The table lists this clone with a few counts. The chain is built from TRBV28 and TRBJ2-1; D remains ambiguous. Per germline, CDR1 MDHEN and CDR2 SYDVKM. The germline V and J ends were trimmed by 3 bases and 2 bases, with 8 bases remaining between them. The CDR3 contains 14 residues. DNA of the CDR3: TGTGCCAGCAGTTTCGTTCCAGCCTACAATGAGCAGTTCTTC. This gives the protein CASSFVPAYNEQFF.

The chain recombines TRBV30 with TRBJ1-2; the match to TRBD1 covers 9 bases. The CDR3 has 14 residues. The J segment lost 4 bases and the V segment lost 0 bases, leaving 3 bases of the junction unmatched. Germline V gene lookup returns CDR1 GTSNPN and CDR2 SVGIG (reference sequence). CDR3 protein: CAWSVDRGSYGYTF. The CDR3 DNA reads TGTGCCTGGAGTGTGGACAGGGGAAGCTATGGCTACACCTTC.

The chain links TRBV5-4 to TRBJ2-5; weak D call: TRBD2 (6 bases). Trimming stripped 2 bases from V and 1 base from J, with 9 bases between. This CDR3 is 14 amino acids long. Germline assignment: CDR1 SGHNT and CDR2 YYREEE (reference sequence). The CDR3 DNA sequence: TGTGCCAGCAGCTTAGGGACTCTCCAAGAGACCCAGTACTTC. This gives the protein CASSLGTLQETQYF.

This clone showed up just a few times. The DNA of the CDR3 is TGTGCCAGCAGCTTACAAGCTGGGCCGGGACAGGCAAGCTATGGCTACACCTTC. This encodes CASSLQAGPGQASYGYTF. This chain connects TRBV7-8 to TRBJ1-2; 8 positions agree with TRBD1. V trimming: 2 bases; J trimming: 4 bases; junction bases outside the gene matches: 15. From germline, CDR1 is SGHVS and CDR2 FQNEAQ. CDR3 length: 18 amino acids.

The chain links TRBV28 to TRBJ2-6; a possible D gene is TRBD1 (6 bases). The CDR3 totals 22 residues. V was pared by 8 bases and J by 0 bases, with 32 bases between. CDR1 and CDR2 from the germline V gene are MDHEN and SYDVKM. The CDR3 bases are TGTGCCAGCTACCCCTCGTTTTACCTCCCGGGACATGTTAGCTCTGGGGCCAACGTCCTGACTTTC. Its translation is CASYPSFYLPGHVSSGANVLTF. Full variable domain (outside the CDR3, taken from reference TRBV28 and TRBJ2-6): DVKVTQSSRYLVKRTGEKVFLECVQDMDHENMFWYRQDPGLGLRLIYFSYDVKMKEKGDIPEGYSVSREKKERFSLILESASTNQTSMYLCASYPSFYLPGHVSSGANVLTFGAGSRLTVL.

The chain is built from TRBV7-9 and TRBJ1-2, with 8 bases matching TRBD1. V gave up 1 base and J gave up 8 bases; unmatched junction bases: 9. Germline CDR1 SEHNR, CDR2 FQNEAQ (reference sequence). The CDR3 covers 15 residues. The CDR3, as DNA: TGTGCCAGCAGCTTAGACCAGGGGGCCCTCTCGGGCTACACCTTC. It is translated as CASSLDQGALSGYTF.

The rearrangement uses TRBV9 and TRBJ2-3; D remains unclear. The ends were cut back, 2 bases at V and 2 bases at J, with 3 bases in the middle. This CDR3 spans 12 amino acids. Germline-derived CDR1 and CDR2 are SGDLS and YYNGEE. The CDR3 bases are TGTGCCAGCAGCGTCCTCACAGATACGCAGTATTTT. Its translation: CASSVLTDTQYF.

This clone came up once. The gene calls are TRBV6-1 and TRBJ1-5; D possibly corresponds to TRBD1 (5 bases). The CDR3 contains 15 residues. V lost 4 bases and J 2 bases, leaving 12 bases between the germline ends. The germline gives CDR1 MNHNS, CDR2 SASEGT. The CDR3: CASSVQGFGNQPQHF. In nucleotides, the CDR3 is TGTGCCAGCAGTGTGCAGGGTTTCGGCAATCAGCCCCAGCATTTT.

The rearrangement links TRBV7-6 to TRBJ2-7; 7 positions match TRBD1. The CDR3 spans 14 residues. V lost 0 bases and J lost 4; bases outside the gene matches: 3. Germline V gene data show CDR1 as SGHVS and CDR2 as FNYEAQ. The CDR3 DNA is TGTGCCAGCAGCTTAGCGGGGGACAGATACGAGCAGTACTTC. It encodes CASSLAGDRYEQYF.

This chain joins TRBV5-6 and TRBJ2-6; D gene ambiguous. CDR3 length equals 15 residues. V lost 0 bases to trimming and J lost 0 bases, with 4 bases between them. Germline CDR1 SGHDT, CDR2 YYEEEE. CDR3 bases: TGTGCCAGCAGCTTGGGGCCCTCTGGGGCCAACGTCCTGACTTTC. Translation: CASSLGPSGANVLTF.

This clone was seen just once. Here the CDR3 reads CASSLPPGGTGELFF. The CDR3 coding sequence is TGCGCCAGCAGCCTTCCGCCGGGTGGAACCGGGGAGCTGTTTTTT. The rearrangement joins TRBV5-1 to TRBJ2-2; D remains unclear. Trimming removed 4 bases at V and 5 bases at J, with 15 bases between. Germline V gene lookup returns CDR1 SGHRS and CDR2 YFSETQ. CDR3 length: 15 residues. Looking up the rest from reference TRBV5-1 and TRBJ2-2 gives the full variable domain: KAGVTQTPRYLIKTRGQQVTLSCSPISGHRSVSWYQQTPGQGLQFLFEYFSETQRNKGNFPGRFSGRQFSNSRSEMNVSTLELGDSALYLCASSLPPGGTGELFFGEGSRLTVL.

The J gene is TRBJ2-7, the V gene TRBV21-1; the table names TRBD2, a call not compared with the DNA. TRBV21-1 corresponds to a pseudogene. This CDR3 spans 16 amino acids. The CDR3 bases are TGTGCCAGCAGCCTCACCAGGGCGGGGGCCGCCTACGAGCAGTACTTC. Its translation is CASSLTRAGAAYEQYF.

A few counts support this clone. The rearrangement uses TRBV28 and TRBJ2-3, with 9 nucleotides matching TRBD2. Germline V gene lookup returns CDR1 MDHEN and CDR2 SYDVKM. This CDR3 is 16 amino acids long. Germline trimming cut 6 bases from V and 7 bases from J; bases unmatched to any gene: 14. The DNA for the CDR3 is TGTGCCAGCAGCCCGGGGGGCGGGAGGGCCGTTTATACGCAGTATTTT. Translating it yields CASSPGGGRAVYTQYF.

This CDR3 reads CASSYRQAVTNEKLFF. Written as DNA, the CDR3 is TGTGCCAGCAGTTACAGACAGGCCGTCACTAATGAAAAACTGTTTTTT. The rearrangement joins TRBV6-5 to TRBJ1-4; D may be TRBD1 (6 bases). The V gene's germline CDR1 is MNHEY and CDR2 SVGAGI. Trimming took 2 bases from V and 2 from J, leaving 12 bases between them. The CDR3 contains 16 residues.

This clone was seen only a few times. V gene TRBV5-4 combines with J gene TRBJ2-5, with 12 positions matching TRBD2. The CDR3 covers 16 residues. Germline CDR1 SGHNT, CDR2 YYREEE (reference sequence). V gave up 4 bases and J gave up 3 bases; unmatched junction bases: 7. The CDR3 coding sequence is TGTGCCAGCAGCAAGGGACTAGCGGGCTATGAAGAGACCCAGTACTTC. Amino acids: CASSKGLAGYEETQYF.

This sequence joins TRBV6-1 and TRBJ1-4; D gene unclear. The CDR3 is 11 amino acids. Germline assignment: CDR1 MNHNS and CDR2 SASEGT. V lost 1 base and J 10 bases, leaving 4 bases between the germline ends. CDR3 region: CASSEVGKLFF. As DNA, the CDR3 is TGTGCCAGCAGTGAAGTCGGAAAACTGTTTTTT.

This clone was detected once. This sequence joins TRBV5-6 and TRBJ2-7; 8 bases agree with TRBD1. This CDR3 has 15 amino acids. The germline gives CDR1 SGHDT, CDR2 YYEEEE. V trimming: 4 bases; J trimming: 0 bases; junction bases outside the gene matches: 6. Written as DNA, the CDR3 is TGTGCCAGCAGCCCCGGGACAGGTATCTCCTACGAGCAGTACTTC. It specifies CASSPGTGISYEQYF.